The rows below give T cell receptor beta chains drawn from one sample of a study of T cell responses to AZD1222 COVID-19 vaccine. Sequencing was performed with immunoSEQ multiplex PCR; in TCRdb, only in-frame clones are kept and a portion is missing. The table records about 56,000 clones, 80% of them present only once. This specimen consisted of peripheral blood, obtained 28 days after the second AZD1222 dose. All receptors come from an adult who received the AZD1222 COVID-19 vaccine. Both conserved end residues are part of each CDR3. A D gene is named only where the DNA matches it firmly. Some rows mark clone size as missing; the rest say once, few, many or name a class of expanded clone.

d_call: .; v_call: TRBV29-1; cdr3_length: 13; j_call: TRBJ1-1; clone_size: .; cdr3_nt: TGCAGCGTGGGGCAGACCCAGAGCACTGAAGCTTTCTTT; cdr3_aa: CSVGQTQSTEAFF
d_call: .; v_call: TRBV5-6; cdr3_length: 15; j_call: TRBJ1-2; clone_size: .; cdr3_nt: TGTGCCAGCTTAGCCTCCGGGACATCACGAAGAGGCTACACCTTC; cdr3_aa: CASLASGTSRRGYTF
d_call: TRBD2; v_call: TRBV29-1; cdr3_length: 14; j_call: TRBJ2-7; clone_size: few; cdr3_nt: TGCAGCGTCAAAGGGGGACTAGCGGACTACGAGCAGTACTTC; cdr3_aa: CSVKGGLADYEQYF
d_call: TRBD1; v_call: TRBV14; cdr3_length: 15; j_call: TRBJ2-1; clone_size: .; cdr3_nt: TGTGCCAGCAGCCAACAGGGGGCGCGGTACAATGAGCAGTTCTTC; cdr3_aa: CASSQQGARYNEQFF
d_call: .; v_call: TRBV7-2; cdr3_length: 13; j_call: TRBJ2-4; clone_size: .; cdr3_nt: TGTGCCAGCAGCTCCTACTCGGGGACACCTCTTTACTTC; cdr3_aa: CASSSYSGTPLYF
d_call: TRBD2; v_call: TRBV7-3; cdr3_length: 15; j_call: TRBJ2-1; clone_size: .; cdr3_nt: TGTGCCAGCAGCCCTAGCGGGACCTCCTACAATGAGCAGTTCTTC; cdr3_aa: CASSPSGTSYNEQFF
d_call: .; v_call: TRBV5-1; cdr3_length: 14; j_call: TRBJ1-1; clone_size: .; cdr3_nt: TGCGCCAGCAGCTTGGCCCAGATGAACACTGAAGCTTTCTTT; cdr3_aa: CASSLAQMNTEAFF
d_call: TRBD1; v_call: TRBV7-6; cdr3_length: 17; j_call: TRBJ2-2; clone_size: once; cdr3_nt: TGTGCCAGCAGCTTAGGAGGGGGGACAGGGTACACCGGGGAGCTGTTTTTT; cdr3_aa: CASSLGGGTGYTGELFF
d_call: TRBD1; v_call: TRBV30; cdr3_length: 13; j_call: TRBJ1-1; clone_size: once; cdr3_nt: TGTGCCTGGAGATGGACAGGGGCCGCTGAAGCTTTCTTT; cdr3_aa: CAWRWTGAAEAFF
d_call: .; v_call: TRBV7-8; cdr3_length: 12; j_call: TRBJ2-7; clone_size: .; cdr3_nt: TGTGCCAGCAGCTTTGAACGGTACGAGCAGTACTTC; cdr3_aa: CASSFERYEQYF
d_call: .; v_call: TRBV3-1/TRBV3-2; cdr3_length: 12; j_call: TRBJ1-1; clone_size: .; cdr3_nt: TGTGCCAGCAGCCAAGAATCAATGCGGGCTTTCTTT; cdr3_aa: CASSQESMRAFF
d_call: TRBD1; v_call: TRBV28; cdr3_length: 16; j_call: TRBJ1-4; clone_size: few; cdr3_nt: TGTGCCAGCAGTTCCCGGGACAGGGGCTCTAATGAAAAACTGTTTTTT; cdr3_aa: CASSSRDRGSNEKLFF
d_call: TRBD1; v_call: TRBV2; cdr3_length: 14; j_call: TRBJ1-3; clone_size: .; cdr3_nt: TGTGCCAGCAGTCGAGGGGGCAAAGGAAACACCATATATTTT; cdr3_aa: CASSRGGKGNTIYF
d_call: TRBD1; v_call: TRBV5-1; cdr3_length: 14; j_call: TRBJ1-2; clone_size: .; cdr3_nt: TGCGCCAGCAGCCTCGGGACAGCGAACTATGGCTACACCTTC; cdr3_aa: CASSLGTANYGYTF